This T cell receptor beta chain derives from a study of T-cell reconstitution after alpha-beta-depleted transplantation in children. The TCRbeta library was prepared with unique molecular identifiers. TCRdb re-derived calls from the PCR reads in MiXCR, one entry per CDR3 protein. The sample yields a few hundred thousand distinct CDR3 sequences, over 10% seen once. This clonotype has more than one count but fewer than ten. Trimming at V came to 4 bases and at J to 0 bases, leaving 13 bases not matched to a gene. This CDR3 has 17 residues. CDR1 is SGHRS and CDR2 is YFSETQ in the germline V gene. This chain links TRBV5-1 with TRBJ2-7; TRBD1 aligns across 7 bases. The material sequenced was PBMCs, mostly from graft donor cells, taken 360 days after TCRalphabeta/CD19-depleted stem cell transplant. The receptor was isolated from a male patient between 10 and 17 years old who had a stem cell transplant for acute myeloid leukemia, so the T cells may come from the graft donor. The CDR3 loop is CASSTSTGSLSSYEQYF. The CDR3 nucleotides are TGCGCCAGCAGCACCTCGACAGGGTCGCTCTCCTCCTACGAGCAGTACTTC.